Below are 18 T cell receptor beta chains sequenced from a single sample in a study of T-cell reconstitution after alpha-beta-depleted transplantation in children. The authors prepared the TCRbeta library with unique molecular identifiers. MiXCR, run by TCRdb on the PCR reads, gives a single entry per CDR3 protein. The data hold 300,000 to 350,000 distinct CDR3 sequences, with more than 20% observed a single time. The sequencing used PBMCs, mostly from graft donor cells, collected 180 days after TCRalphabeta/CD19-depleted stem cell transplant. These receptors all come from a male patient aged 5 to 17 who had a stem cell transplant for acute lymphoblastic leukemia, so the T cells may come from the graft donor.

Only a few counts were recorded for this clonotype. The genes are TRBV20-1 and TRBJ1-5; 9 positions agree with TRBD1. V lost 6 bases and J lost 13; bases outside the gene matches: 10. The CDR3 is 12 residues long. Germline values: CDR1 DFQATT, CDR2 SNEGSKA (reference sequence). This chain's CDR3 is CSARTGALKQHF. DNA for the CDR3: TGCAGTGCGCGGACAGGGGCCCTAAAACAGCATTTT.

The rearrangement links TRBV7-3 to TRBJ1-2; unclear D gene. V was trimmed by 5 bases and J by 2 bases, leaving 18 bases between them. The CDR3 consists of 16 residues. The germline V gene has CDR1 SGHTA and CDR2 FQGTGA. The CDR3 nucleotides read TGTGCCAGCAGCACTTCGGGAATCCTGAGGAACTATGGCTACACCTTC. It encodes CASSTSGILRNYGYTF.

The chain uses TRBV7-7 and TRBJ2-2; tentatively, D is TRBD1 (6 bases). V was pared by 5 bases and J by 6 bases, with 19 bases between. Germline CDR1 and CDR2: SSHAT and FNYEAQ (reference sequence). CDR3 size: 16 residues. The CDR3 nucleotides read TGTGCCAGCAGCCCCCGCCAGATACAGGGACCCGGGGAGCTGTTTTTT. The encoded protein is CASSPRQIQGPGELFF.

The CDR3 DNA sequence: TGTGCCAGCAGTGAAGGGGCGAGGTTGAGCTACGAGCAGTACTTC. Translated, it gives CASSEGARLSYEQYF. The chain couples TRBV2 to TRBJ2-7, with D uncertain. Germline CDR1 and CDR2: SNHLY and FYNNEI. Trimming removed 1 base at V and 3 bases at J, with 13 bases between. This CDR3 comprises 15 residues.

The chain has TRBV12-3 or TRBV12-4 and TRBJ2-1, with 11 bases aligning to TRBD2. With 6 bases clipped from V and 9 bases from J, the junction kept 10 bases outside the gene matches. The CDR3 loop spans 15 amino acids. The CDR3 nucleotides are TGTGCCAGCAGCAGTAGCGGGAGGGCCGGAGTTGAGCAGTTCTTC. It specifies CASSSSGRAGVEQFF.

A few counts support this clonotype. The V gene is TRBV20-1, the J gene TRBJ2-5; D uncertain. Looked up from germline, CDR1 is DFQATT and CDR2 is SNEGSKA (reference sequence). This CDR3 has 12 residues. V shed 3 bases and J shed 4 bases, with 9 bases lying between them. CDR3 nucleotides: TGCAGTGCTAGGCTTCAGAGAGAGACCCAGTACTTC. Its translation is CSARLQRETQYF.

This clonotype showed up just once. A read error may account for a junction end that differs from germline. This chain uses TRBV9 with TRBJ1-2; a weak D match, TRBD1 (5 bases). The CDR3 length is 14 residues. In germline, CDR1 is SGDLS, CDR2 YYNGEE. CDR3 loop: CASSVAGTRYGDTF. The CDR3 coding sequence is TGTGCCAGCAGCGTAGCCGGGACCCGCTATGGCGACACCTTC. The entire variable domain, with the rest obtained from reference TRBV9 and TRBJ1-2, is as follows: DSGVTQTPKHLITATGQRVTLRCSPRSGDLSVYWYQQSLDQGLQFLIQYYNGEERAKGNILERFSAQQFPDLHSELNLSSLELGDSALYFCASSVAGTRYGDTFGSGTRLTVV.

This clonotype was recorded a few times. The rearrangement links TRBV12-3 or TRBV12-4 to TRBJ2-3; perhaps TRBD2 as D (5 bases). The ends were cut back, 2 bases at V and 2 bases at J, with 20 bases in the middle. The CDR3 contains 18 residues. This chain's CDR3 is CASSLPEAYGSPTDTQYF. Here the CDR3 DNA reads TGTGCCAGCAGTTTACCGGAGGCGTACGGGTCACCCACAGATACGCAGTATTTT.

As concerns this clonotype: Mismatch with germline at one junction end may stem from a read error. The V and J genes are TRBV5-1 and TRBJ2-3, with D possibly called TRBD1 or TRBD2 (5 bases each). Per germline, CDR1 SGHRS and CDR2 YFSETQ. This CDR3 spans 15 amino acids. This CDR3 is CAGSRDGARTDTQYF. The CDR3 DNA reads TGCGCCGGCAGCCGGGACGGGGCCCGCACAGATACGCAGTATTTT.

The chain couples TRBV12-3 or TRBV12-4 to TRBJ1-4; D perhaps matches TRBD1 (6 bases). Trimming removed 6 bases from V and 1 base from J, with 9 bases in between. CDR3 length: 14 residues. For the CDR3, the DNA is TGTGCCAGCAGGCACAGGGTAACTAATGAAAAACTGTTTTTT. Its translation: CASRHRVTNEKLFF.

This clonotype was counted a few times. The rearrangement joins TRBV19 to TRBJ2-2; D call uncertain. V was pared by 4 bases and J by 5 bases, with 5 bases between. CDR1 is LNHDA, CDR2 SQIVND, per germline (reference sequence). This CDR3 is 12 amino acids long. This CDR3 reads CASSKITGELFF. CDR3 DNA: TGTGCCAGTAGTAAAATAACCGGGGAGCTGTTTTTT.

The genes are TRBV20-1 and TRBJ2-5, with D perhaps matching TRBD1 or TRBD2 (5 bases each). CDR1 and CDR2 (germline): DFQATT, SNEGSKA (reference sequence). The CDR3 is made up of 16 amino acids. Trimming took 0 bases from V and 2 from J, leaving 16 bases between them. The DNA for the CDR3 is TGCAGTGCTAGAGATTACGTCAGGGACCGTCAAGAGACCCAGTACTTC. Translation gives CSARDYVRDRQETQYF.

This rearrangement joins TRBV9 to TRBJ2-1; TRBD2 agrees at 8 bases. Germline V gives CDR1 SGDLS, CDR2 YYNGEE. There are 15 residues in the CDR3. The V gene end was trimmed by 4 bases and the J gene end by 9 bases; junction bases not matched to a gene: 12. The CDR3 bases are TGTGCCAGCAGCCCCCTCACGGGAGGGCCAGTTGAGCAGTTCTTC. Protein product: CASSPLTGGPVEQFF.

V gene TRBV12-3 or TRBV12-4 combines with J gene TRBJ2-1, with D unclear. CDR3 length equals 12 residues. V lost 5 bases and J lost 9, with 11 bases in between. DNA of the CDR3: TGTGCCAGCAGTCTTCGGGTTCTTGAGCAGTTCTTC. It translates to CASSLRVLEQFF.

This clonotype turned up a few times. The rearrangement joins TRBV7-6 to TRBJ2-2; 9 bases align to TRBD2. V lost 3 bases and J lost 3; bases outside the gene matches: 8. CDR1 SGHVS and CDR2 FNYEAQ come from the germline V gene. The CDR3 covers 17 residues. For the CDR3, the DNA is TGTGCCAGCAGCTTTGTTACGCGGGAGGGGGACACCGGGGAGCTGTTTTTT. Amino acids: CASSFVTREGDTGELFF.

This clonotype was seen only a few times. The chain recombines TRBV7-9 with TRBJ1-3; 7 nucleotides match TRBD1. Germline V gene sequence: CDR1 SEHNR, CDR2 FQNEAQ (reference sequence). The CDR3 has 14 amino acids. J lost 4 bases, V lost 6 bases, and 6 bases had no gene match. CDR3 protein: CASRVDRDGNTIYF. In DNA form, the CDR3 reads TGTGCCAGCAGAGTTGACAGGGACGGAAACACCATATATTTT. The entire variable domain, with the rest obtained from reference TRBV7-9 and TRBJ1-3, is as follows: DTGVSQNPRHKITKRGQNVTFRCDPISEHNRLYWYRQTLGQGPEFLTYFQNEAQLEKSRLLSDRFSAERPKGSFSTLEIQRTEQGDSAMYLCASRVDRDGNTIYFGEGSWLTVV.

The chain employs TRBV5-1 and TRBJ2-7; 12 bases map to TRBD1. The CDR3 spans 15 residues. Looked up from germline, CDR1 is SGHRS and CDR2 is YFSETQ. V was clipped by 4 bases and J by 5 bases; unmatched bases: 7. Here the CDR3 DNA reads TGCGCCAGCAGCCCCGGGGACAGGGGGCAAAACGAGCAGTACTTC. Translating gives CASSPGDRGQNEQYF.

The rearrangement links TRBV5-8 to TRBJ2-7, with 8 nucleotides matching TRBD1. The CDR3 loop spans 15 amino acids. The germline V gene has CDR1 SGHTS and CDR2 YDEGEE. The J segment lost 2 bases and the V segment lost 0 bases, leaving 4 bases of the junction unmatched. The CDR3 is CASSLVGQGTYEQYF. The CDR3 bases are TGTGCCAGCAGCTTGGTAGGACAGGGCACCTACGAGCAGTACTTC.